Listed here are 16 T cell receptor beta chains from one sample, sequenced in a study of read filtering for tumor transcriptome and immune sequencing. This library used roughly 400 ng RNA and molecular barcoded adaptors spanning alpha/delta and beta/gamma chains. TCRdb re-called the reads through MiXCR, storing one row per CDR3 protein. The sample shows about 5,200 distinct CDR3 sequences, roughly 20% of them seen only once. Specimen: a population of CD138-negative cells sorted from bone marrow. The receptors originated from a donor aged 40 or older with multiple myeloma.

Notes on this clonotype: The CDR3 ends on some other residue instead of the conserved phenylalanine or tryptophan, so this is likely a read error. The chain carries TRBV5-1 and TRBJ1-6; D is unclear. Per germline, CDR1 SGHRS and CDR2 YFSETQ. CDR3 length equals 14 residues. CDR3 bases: TGCGCCGGCAGCTTGGCCGGCGCTGGGTCACCCCTCCACCTT. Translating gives CAGSLAGAGSPLHL.

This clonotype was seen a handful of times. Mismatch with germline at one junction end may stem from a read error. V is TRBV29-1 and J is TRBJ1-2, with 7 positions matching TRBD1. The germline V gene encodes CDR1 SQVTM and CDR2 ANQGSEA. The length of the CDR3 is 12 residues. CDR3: CSVVIRGNGCTF. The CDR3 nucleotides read TGCAGCGTTGTGATCAGGGGGAATGGCTGCACCTTC.

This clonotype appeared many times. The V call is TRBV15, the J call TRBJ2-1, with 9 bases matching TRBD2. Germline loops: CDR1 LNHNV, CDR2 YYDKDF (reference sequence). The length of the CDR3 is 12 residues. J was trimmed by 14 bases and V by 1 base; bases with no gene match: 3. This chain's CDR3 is CATSRGTSEEFF. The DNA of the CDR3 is TGTGCCACCAGCAGAGGGACTAGCGAAGAGTTCTTC.

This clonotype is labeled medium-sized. The CDR3 coding sequence is TGTGCCAGCAGCTTAGCCCGACTAGCGGTCTCCCCTCGGGGTGAGCAGTTCTTC. Amino acids: CASSLARLAVSPRGEQFF. The chain carries TRBV11-2 and TRBJ2-1, with 9 bases identical to TRBD2. J was trimmed by 9 bases and V by 1 base; bases with no gene match: 16. The CDR3 length is 18 residues. Looked up from germline, CDR1 is SGHAT and CDR2 is FQNNGV.

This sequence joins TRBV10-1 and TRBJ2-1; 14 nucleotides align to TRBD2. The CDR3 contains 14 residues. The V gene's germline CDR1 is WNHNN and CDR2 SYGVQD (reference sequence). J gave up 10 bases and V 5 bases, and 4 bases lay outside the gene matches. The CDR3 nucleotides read TGCGCCAGCAGTCGGAGACTAGCGGGAGGGGAGCAGTTCTTC. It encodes CASSRRLAGGEQFF.

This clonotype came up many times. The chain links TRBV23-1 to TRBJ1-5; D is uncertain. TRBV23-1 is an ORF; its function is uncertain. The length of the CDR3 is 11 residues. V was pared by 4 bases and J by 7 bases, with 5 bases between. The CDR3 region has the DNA TGCGCCAGCAGTCGCGTCCAGCCCCAGCATTTT. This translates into CASSRVQPQHF.

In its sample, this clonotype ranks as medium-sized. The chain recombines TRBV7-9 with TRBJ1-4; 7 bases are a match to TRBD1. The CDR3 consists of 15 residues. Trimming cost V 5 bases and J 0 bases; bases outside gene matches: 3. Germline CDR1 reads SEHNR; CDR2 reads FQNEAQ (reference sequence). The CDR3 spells CASSTGVATNEKLFF. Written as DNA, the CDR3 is TGTGCCAGCAGCACAGGGGTAGCAACTAATGAAAAACTGTTTTTT.

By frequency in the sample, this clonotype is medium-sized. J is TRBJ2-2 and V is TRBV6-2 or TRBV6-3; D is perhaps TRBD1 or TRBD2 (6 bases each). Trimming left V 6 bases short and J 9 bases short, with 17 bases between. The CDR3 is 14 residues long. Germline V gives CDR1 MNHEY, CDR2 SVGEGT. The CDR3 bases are TGTGCCAGCAGGAGCTGGTCGGGGGCCAGGGAGCTGTTTTTT. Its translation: CASRSWSGARELFF.

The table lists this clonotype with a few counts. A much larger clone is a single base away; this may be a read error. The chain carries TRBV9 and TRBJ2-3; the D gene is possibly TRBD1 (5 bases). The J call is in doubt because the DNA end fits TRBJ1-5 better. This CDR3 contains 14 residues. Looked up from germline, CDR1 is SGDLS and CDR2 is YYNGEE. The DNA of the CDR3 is TGTGCCAGCAGCCCCCAGGGCGCAGCGGATCCGCAGCATTTT. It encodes CASSPQGAADPQHF.

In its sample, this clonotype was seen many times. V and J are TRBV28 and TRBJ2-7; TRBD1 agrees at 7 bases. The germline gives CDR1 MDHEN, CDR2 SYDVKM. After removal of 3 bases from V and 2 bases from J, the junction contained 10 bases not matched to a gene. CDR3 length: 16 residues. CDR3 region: CASSFQTGKRAYEQYF. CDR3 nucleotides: TGTGCCAGCAGTTTCCAGACAGGGAAAAGGGCCTACGAGCAGTACTTC.

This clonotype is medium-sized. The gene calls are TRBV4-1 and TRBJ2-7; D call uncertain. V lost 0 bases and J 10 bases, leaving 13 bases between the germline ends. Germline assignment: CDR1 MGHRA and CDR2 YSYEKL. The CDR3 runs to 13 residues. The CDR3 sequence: CASSQEPVREQYF. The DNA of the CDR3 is TGCGCCAGCAGCCAAGAGCCGGTACGAGAACAGTACTTC.

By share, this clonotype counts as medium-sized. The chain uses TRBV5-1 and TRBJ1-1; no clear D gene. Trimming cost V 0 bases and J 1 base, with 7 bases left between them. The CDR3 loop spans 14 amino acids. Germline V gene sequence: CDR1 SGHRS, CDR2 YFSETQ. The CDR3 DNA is TGCGCCAGCAGCTTGGACGCTGCGAACACTGAAGCTTTCTTT. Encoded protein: CASSLDAANTEAFF.

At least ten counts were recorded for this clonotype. The DNA for the CDR3 is TGTGCCAGCAGCTTAGCCCAGGGACTAGCGGGAGTCCGGGAGACCCAGTACTTC. Translation: CASSLAQGLAGVRETQYF. The chain is built from TRBV7-2 and TRBJ2-5, with 14 bases matching TRBD2. Per germline, CDR1 SGHTA and CDR2 FQGNSA. The junction had 8 bases not matched to a gene; V was cut back by 0 bases and J by 5 bases. This CDR3 has 18 residues.

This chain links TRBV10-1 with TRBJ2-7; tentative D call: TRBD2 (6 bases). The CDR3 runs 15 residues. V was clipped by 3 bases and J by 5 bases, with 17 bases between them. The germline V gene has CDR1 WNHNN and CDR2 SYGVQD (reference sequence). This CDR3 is CASSDPGAPLNEQYF. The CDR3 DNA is TGCGCCAGCAGTGACCCGGGAGCCCCTCTAAACGAGCAGTACTTC.

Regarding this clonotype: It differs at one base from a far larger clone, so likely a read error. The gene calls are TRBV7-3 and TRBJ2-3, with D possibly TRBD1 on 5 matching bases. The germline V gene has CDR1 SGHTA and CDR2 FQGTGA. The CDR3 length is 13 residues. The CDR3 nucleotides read TGTGACAGCAGCTTATTACAGGCAGATACGCAGTATTTT. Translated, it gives CDSSLLQADTQYF.

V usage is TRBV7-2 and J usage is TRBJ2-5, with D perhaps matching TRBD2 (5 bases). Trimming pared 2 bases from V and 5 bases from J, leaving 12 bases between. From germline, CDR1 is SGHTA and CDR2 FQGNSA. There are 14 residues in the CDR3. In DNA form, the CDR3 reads TGTGCCAGCAGCTTAATAGGGAGTCGTGAGACCCAGTACTTC. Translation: CASSLIGSRETQYF.